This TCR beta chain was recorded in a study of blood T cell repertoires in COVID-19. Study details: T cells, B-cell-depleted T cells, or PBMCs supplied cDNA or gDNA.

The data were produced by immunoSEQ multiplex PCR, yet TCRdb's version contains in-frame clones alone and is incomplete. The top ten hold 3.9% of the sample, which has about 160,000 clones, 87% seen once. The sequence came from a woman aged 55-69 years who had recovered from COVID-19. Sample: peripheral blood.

In DNA, the CDR3 is TGTGCCAGCAGCCCCCGCCAAGAGACCCAGTACTTC. Amino acids: CASSPRQETQYF. V is TRBV13 and J is TRBJ2-5; D gene ambiguous. Trimming pared 5 bases from V and 1 base from J, leaving 5 bases between. The germline CDR1 and CDR2 sequences are PRHDT and FYEKMQ (reference sequence). This CDR3 spans 12 amino acids.